The clone carrying this T cell receptor beta chain was seen at least ten times. The antigen is unknown. TCRdb analysed the reads with MiXCR anew, one entry per CDR3 protein. The sample carries about 140,000 distinct CDR3 sequences, about 6% recorded once. Germline values: CDR1 SGHTA, CDR2 FQGNSA. Trimming stripped 1 base from V and 9 bases from J, with 7 bases between. The CDR3 has 12 residues. This entry is derived from a study of T cell repertoires in cytomegalovirus infection. Study summary: In public TCR beta signatures, there were indications of both CMV infection and matching HLA type.

Regarding the study as a whole: Totalled public TCR beta family frequency picked out people who carried CMV plus the relevant HLA. In two of eight donors, the top clonotype was HLA-C-restricted CMV-specific.

The clonotype originates from a human donor in good health (CMV status not recorded). Some clones in this sample may be carry-over from other donors' samples. Sequenced material: PBMCs. The rearrangement uses TRBV7-2 and TRBJ1-3; D remains ambiguous. CDR3 nucleotide sequence: TGTGCCAGCAGCTTAGAGTCCTTCACCATATATTTT. It translates to CASSLESFTIYF. Based on the CDR3 plus reference TRBV7-2 and TRBJ1-3, the full variable domain is GAGVSQSPSNKVTEKGKDVELRCDPISGHTALYWYRQSLGQGLEFLIYFQGNSAPDKSGLPSDRFSAERTGGSVSTLTIQRTQQEDSAVYLCASSLESFTIYFGEGSWLTVV.